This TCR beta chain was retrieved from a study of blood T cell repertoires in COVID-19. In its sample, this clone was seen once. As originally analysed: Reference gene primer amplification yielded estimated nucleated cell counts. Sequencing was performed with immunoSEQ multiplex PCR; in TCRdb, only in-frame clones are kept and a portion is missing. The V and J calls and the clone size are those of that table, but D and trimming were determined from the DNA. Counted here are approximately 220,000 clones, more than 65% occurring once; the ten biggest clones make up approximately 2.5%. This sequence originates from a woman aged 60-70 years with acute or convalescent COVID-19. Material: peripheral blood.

Written as DNA, the CDR3 is TGTGCCAGCAGTGAAGAAAATAGCTCCTACAATGAGCAGTTCTTC. Translated, it gives CASSEENSSYNEQFF. V is TRBV2 and J is TRBJ2-1; D gene unclear. V lost 1 base, J lost 0 bases, and 7 bases lay in between. The CDR3 has 15 amino acids. Germline V CDR1 and CDR2: SNHLY, FYNNEI.